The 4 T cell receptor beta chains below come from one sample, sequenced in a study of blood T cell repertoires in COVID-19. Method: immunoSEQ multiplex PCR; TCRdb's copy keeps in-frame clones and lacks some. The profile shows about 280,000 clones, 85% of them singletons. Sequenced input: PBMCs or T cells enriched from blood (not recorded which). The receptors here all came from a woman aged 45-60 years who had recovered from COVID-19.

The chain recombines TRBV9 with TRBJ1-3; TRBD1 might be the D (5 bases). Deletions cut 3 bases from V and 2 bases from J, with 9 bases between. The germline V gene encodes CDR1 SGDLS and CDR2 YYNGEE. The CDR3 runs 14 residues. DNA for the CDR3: TGTGCCAGCAGCGCGCGGGACGCTGGAAACACCATATATTTT. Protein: CASSARDAGNTIYF.

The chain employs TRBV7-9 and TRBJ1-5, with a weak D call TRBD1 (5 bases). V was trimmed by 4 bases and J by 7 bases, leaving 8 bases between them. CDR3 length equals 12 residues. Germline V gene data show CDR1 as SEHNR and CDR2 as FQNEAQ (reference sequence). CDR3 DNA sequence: TGTGCCAGCAGCTCAGGGAGGCAGCCCCAGCATTTT. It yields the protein CASSSGRQPQHF. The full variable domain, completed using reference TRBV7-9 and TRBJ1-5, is DTGVSQNPRHKITKRGQNVTFRCDPISEHNRLYWYRQTLGQGPEFLTYFQNEAQLEKSRLLSDRFSAERPKGSFSTLEIQRTEQGDSAMYLCASSSGRQPQHFGDGTRLSIL.

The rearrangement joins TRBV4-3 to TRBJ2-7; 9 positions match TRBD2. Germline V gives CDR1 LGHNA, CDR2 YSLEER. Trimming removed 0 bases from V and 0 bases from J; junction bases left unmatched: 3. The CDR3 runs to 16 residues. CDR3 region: CASSQESGRSSYEQYF. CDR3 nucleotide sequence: TGCGCCAGCAGCCAAGAGAGCGGGAGGTCCTCCTACGAGCAGTACTTC.

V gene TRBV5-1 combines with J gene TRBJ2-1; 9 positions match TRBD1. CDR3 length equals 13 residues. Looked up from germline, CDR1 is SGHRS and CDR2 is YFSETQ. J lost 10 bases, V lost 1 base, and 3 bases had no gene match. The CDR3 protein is CASSLPQGAEQFF. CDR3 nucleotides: TGCGCCAGCAGCTTGCCACAGGGGGCCGAGCAGTTCTTC.